Listed below are T cell receptor beta chains from one sample, sequenced in a study of T cells in Graves' hyperthyroidism and ophthalmopathy. One entry per CDR3 protein results from TCRdb running MiXCR on the multiplex PCR reads. The table includes roughly 500,000 distinct CDR3 sequences, 40% to 50% detected once. The sample taken for sequencing was peripheral blood or thyroid tissue (not recorded which). The source is an adult woman with Graves' disease, either hyperthyroidism or ophthalmopathy (not recorded which). Each CDR3 is given with its conserved first and last residue. The D gene is left open where the match is weak. Not all rows give a size; the values are once, few, many and, for expanded clones, a class.

clone_size | j_call | v_call | d_call | cdr3_nt | cdr3_aa
. | TRBJ2-2 | TRBV10-2 | . | TGTGCCAGCAGCCCCTGGACGGGGAACACCGGGGAGCTGTTTTTT | CASSPWTGNTGELFF
few | TRBJ1-1 | TRBV20-1 | . | TGCAGTGCTAGTACCGCGGTTGGCGCTGAAGCTTTCTTT | CSASTAVGAEAFF
. | TRBJ2-7 | TRBV20-1 | . | TGCAGTGCTGGACAGACCTACGAGCAGTACTTC | CSAGQTYEQYF
few | TRBJ2-2 | TRBV14 | TRBD1 | TGTGCCAGCAGCCACGACCAGACAGGGTTGACCGGGGAGCTGTTTTTT | CASSHDQTGLTGELFF
few | TRBJ2-5 | TRBV20-1 | . | TGCAGTGCCAGCAGCGCCCAAGAGACCCAGTACTTC | CSASSAQETQYF
. | TRBJ2-1 | TRBV20-1 | TRBD2 | TGCAGTGCTAGAGTGGGAGGGGTTTGGAATGAGCAGTTCTTC | CSARVGGVWNEQFF
. | TRBJ2-7 | TRBV7-8 | . | TGTGCCAGCTTGGGGCAGGGGTCATCCTACGAGCAGTACTTC | CASLGQGSSYEQYF
once | TRBJ1-2 | TRBV7-9 | . | TGTGCCAGCAGCCCGACCGTGGCAGCTACTAACTATGGCTACACCTTC | CASSPTVAATNYGYTF
. | TRBJ1-2 | TRBV5-1 | . | TGCGCCAGCACCGGGGCCAGAAACTATGGCTACACCTTC | CASTGARNYGYTF
many | TRBJ2-5 | TRBV15 | . | TGTGCCACCAGCTTGAGGGGAGCGGAGACCCAGTACTTC | CATSLRGAETQYF
many | TRBJ1-3 | TRBV29-1 | TRBD1 | TGCAGCGTCGCTGACAGGGGCTCTGGAAACACCATATATTTT | CSVADRGSGNTIYF
. | TRBJ1-3 | TRBV10-3 | TRBD1 | TGTGCCATCAGTAGATCGGGACAGTCTGGAAACACCATATATTTT | CAISRSGQSGNTIYF
. | TRBJ1-2 | TRBV4-1 | TRBD1 | TGCGCCAGCAGCCAAGAAGGGGACAGGGCTAACTATGGCTACACCTTC | CASSQEGDRANYGYTF
many | TRBJ2-2 | TRBV12-3/TRBV12-4 | . | TGTGCCAGCAGCTTTACCGGGGAGCTGTTTTTT | CASSFTGELFF
few | TRBJ1-6 | TRBV15 | . | TGTGCCATCCAACAGGGTCTGGATTCACCCCTCCACTTT | CAIQQGLDSPLHF
few | TRBJ2-7 | TRBV24-1 | . | TGTGCCACCAGTAAGGGTTTCGGCGAGCAGTACTTC | CATSKGFGEQYF
once | TRBJ2-5 | TRBV20-1 | . | TGCAGTGCTAGAGTCACGAGGGGACAAGAGACCCAGTACTTC | CSARVTRGQETQYF
. | TRBJ1-4 | TRBV7-2 | TRBD1 | TGTGCCAGCTCTATCCAACCGACAGGGCGAAATGAAAAACTGTTTTTT | CASSIQPTGRNEKLFF
few | TRBJ2-7 | TRBV20-1 | . | TGCAGTGCTACACCTACCAGGCACGAGCAGTACTTC | CSATPTRHEQYF
many | TRBJ2-2 | TRBV10-3 | . | TGTGCCATCAGAAGAGATAGCGGTTCGAACACCGGGGAGCTGTTTTTT | CAIRRDSGSNTGELFF
. | TRBJ2-5 | TRBV15 | TRBD2 | TGTGCCACCAGCAGCCTAGGACTAGCGGCTTGGGGAGAGACCCAGTACTTC | CATSSLGLAAWGETQYF
. | TRBJ1-1 | TRBV29-1 | . | TGCAGCCCGTTGAGGGAGGGGTCAAAGGGAACTGAAGCTTTCTTT | CSPLREGSKGTEAFF
once | TRBJ2-7 | TRBV20-1 | TRBD2 | TGCAGTGCTAGAGTAGCGGGGGTCGAGCAGTACTTC | CSARVAGVEQYF
. | TRBJ2-5 | TRBV20-1 | TRBD1 | TGCAGTGCTAGTGGGACAGGGAGAAGAGAGACCCAGTACTTC | CSASGTGRRETQYF
. | TRBJ1-2 | TRBV7-2 | . | TGTGCCAGCAGCTTAGGACTGGGCAACGACTATGGCTACACCTTC | CASSLGLGNDYGYTF
few | TRBJ1-1 | TRBV2 | TRBD1 | TGTGCCAGCAGTGCGAACTTACAGGGGACCGCTTTCTTT | CASSANLQGTAFF
many | TRBJ1-6 | TRBV4-1 | . | TGCGCCAGCAGCCAAGTGATGCACAGGGCTAATTCACCCCTCCACTTT | CASSQVMHRANSPLHF
. | TRBJ1-6 | TRBV14 | . | TGTGCCAGCAGCAGCACAAATTCACCCCTCCACTTT | CASSSTNSPLHF
many | TRBJ1-5 | TRBV4-1 | TRBD1 | TGCGCCAGCAGCCAAGAGTCCCCGAGACAGGGCGTCGCCCAGCATTTT | CASSQESPRQGVAQHF
. | TRBJ1-2 | TRBV5-1 | . | TGCGCCAGCAGCTTGGCTCCAGGGGAAAGTGGCTACACCTTC | CASSLAPGESGYTF
. | TRBJ1-6 | TRBV7-9 | . | TGTGCCAGCAGCATAGCGGGAGCAGGGGAGACGAATTCACCCCTCCACTTT | CASSIAGAGETNSPLHF
. | TRBJ2-7 | TRBV5-5 | TRBD1 | TGTGCCAGCAGCATAACAGGGGCGGACTACGAGCAGTACTTC | CASSITGADYEQYF
few | TRBJ2-7 | TRBV15 | . | TGTGCCACCAGCAGGCTGCGGAGAGGAGACTACGAGCAGTACTTC | CATSRLRRGDYEQYF
many | TRBJ2-7 | TRBV4-2 | . | TGTGCCAGCAGCCAAGCGATCATCGGAACCTACGAGCAGTACTTC | CASSQAIIGTYEQYF
many | TRBJ1-4 | TRBV6-2/TRBV6-3 | . | TGTGCCAGCAGGAAACGGGACATGCCACTGTTTTTT | CASRKRDMPLFF
many | TRBJ2-5 | TRBV7-2 | TRBD2 | TGTGCCAGCAGCCGGTCCAGCGGGAGGAGGGAGACCCAGTACTTC | CASSRSSGRRETQYF
. | TRBJ2-2 | TRBV29-1 | . | TGCAGCGCACAGTCTAACACCGGGGAGCTGTTTTTT | CSAQSNTGELFF
. | TRBJ1-1 | TRBV2 | TRBD1 | TGTGCCAGCTTAGGTACAGGGGGGGGGCCTGAAGCTTTCTTT | CASLGTGGGPEAFF
once | TRBJ1-6 | TRBV7-2 | . | TGTGCCAGCAGACCGGGACCCCGCCGCTTT | CASRPGPRRF
. | TRBJ2-5 | TRBV25-1 | . | TGTGCCAGCAGTGCTAGTCCCCCGATTGTACAAGAGACCCAGTACTTC | CASSASPPIVQETQYF
many | TRBJ1-1 | TRBV5-1 | . | TGCGCCAGCAGCTACACCCGGCATGTGAACACTGAAGCTTTCTTT | CASSYTRHVNTEAFF
. | TRBJ1-1 | TRBV6-5 | . | TGTGCCAGCAGTTACGTTGCGAGGTCTGAAGCTTTCTTT | CASSYVARSEAFF
. | TRBJ1-2 | TRBV29-1 | TRBD1 | TGCAGCGTTGGGGGACAGGAGAACTATGGCTACACCTTC | CSVGGQENYGYTF
many | TRBJ2-7 | TRBV29-1 | TRBD2 | TGCAGCGTCCCCGCCATGGGGGGGAGCTCCTACGAGCAGTACTTC | CSVPAMGGSSYEQYF
. | TRBJ2-1 | TRBV20-1 | . | TGCAGTGCTAGAGGGGGCGGGTCAAGCTCCTACAATGAGCAGTTCTTC | CSARGGGSSSYNEQFF
once | TRBJ2-2 | TRBV11-2 | . | TGTGCCAGCAGACCGATAGGCGCCCAAAGGACCGGGGAGCTGTTTTTT | CASRPIGAQRTGELFF